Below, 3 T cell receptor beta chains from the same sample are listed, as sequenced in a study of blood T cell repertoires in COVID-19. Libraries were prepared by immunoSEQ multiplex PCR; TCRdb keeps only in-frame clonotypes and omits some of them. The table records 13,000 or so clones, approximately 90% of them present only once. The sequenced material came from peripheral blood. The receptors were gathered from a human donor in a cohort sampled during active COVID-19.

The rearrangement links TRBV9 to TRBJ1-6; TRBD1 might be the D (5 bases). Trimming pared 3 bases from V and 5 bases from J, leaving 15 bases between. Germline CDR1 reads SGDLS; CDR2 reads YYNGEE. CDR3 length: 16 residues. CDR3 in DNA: TGTGCCAGCAGCGCAGCGGGGGGGTCCGATAATTCACCCCTCCACTTT. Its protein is CASSAAGGSDNSPLHF.

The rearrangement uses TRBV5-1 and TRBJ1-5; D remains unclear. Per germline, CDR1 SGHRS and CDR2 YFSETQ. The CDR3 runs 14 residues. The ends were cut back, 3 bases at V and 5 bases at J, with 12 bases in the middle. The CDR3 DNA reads TGCGCCAGCAGCTACCGCGCCGGTGATCAGCCCCAGCATTTT. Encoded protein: CASSYRAGDQPQHF.

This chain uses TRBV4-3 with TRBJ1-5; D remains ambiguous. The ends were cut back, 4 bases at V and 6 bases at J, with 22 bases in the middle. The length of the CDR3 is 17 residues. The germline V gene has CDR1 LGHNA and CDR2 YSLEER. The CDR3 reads CASSPDNGGPTVQPQHF. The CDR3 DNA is TGCGCCAGCAGCCCCGATAACGGTGGGCCTACCGTTCAGCCCCAGCATTTT.